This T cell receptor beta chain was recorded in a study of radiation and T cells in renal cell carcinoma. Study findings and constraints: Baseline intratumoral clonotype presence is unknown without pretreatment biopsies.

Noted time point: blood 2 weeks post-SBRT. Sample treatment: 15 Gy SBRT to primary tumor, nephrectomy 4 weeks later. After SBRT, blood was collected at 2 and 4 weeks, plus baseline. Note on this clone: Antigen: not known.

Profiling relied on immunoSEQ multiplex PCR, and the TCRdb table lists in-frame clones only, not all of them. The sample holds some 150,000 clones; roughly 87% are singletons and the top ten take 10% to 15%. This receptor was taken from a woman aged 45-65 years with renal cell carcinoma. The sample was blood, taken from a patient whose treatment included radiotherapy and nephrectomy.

In DNA, the CDR3 is TGTGCCAGCAGCCTTGACCCTTCCCATGAGGCTTTCTTT. Amino acids: CASSLDPSHEAFF. This chain connects TRBV5-4 to TRBJ1-1; no definite D call. Trimming shortened V by 4 bases and J by 11 bases, and 18 bases separated the two germline ends. The CDR3 is made up of 13 amino acids. Germline values: CDR1 SGHNT, CDR2 YYREEE (reference sequence).